This paragraph covers one TCR beta chain sequence. CDR3 length: 11 residues. The V end lost 3 bases, the J end lost 11 bases, and 10 bases lay between the germline ends. Germline CDR1 is MGHDK and CDR2 is SYGVNS. This record comes from a study of T cell responses to AZD1222 COVID-19 vaccine. Generated by immunoSEQ multiplex PCR, the TCRdb table keeps only in-frame clones and is missing some. The data contain about 89,000 clones, about 88% of them singletons. The origin of this receptor is an adult who received the AZD1222 COVID-19 vaccine. Sequencing was performed on peripheral blood, taken 28 days after the second AZD1222 dose. This chain connects TRBV25-1 to TRBJ1-1; D is uncertain. CDR3 loop: CASSDAREAFF. CDR3 DNA: TGTGCCAGCAGTGATGCAAGGGAGGCTTTCTTT.